These T cell receptor beta chains were read from a single sample in a study of cytomegalovirus exposure and HLA in healthy donors. Data came from immunoSEQ multiplex PCR; TCRdb stores just in-frame clones and leaves some out. The sample carries roughly 120,000 clones, over 70% recorded once. What was sequenced was PBMCs. The receptors derive from a middle-aged woman in good health and CMV-seropositive. The CDR3 runs from the conserved cysteine through the conserved F or W. A D gene is named only where the DNA matches it firmly. For some rows the clone size is stated as once, few or many, or as a class when expanded; others skip it.

clone size	V gene	D gene	J gene	CDR3 protein	CDR3 DNA
many	TRBV7-9	NA	TRBJ2-3	CASSPEGADTQYF	TGTGCCAGCAGCCCAGAGGGGGCAGATACGCAGTATTTT
many	TRBV15	NA	TRBJ2-3	CATSRDLNTQYF	TGTGCCACCAGCAGAGATCTTAATACGCAGTATTTT
NA	TRBV6-5	NA	TRBJ1-4	CASGEGVANEKLFF	TGTGCCAGCGGAGAGGGGGTTGCTAATGAAAAACTGTTTTTT
NA	TRBV5-1	NA	TRBJ1-6	CASSLVSPTDSPLHF	TGCGCCAGCAGCTTGGTATCCCCCACGGATTCACCCCTCCACTTT
few	TRBV4-2	TRBD2	TRBJ2-1	CASSTPSERESGEQFF	TGTGCCAGCAGCACACCTTCGGAGCGGGAGTCAGGTGAGCAGTTCTTC
once	TRBV30	NA	TRBJ1-1	CAWWVGDTEAFF	TGTGCCTGGTGGGTCGGAGACACTGAAGCTTTCTTT
few	TRBV6-1	NA	TRBJ1-6	CASSEWWDLGDLHF	TGTGCCAGCAGTGAGTGGTGGGACTTAGGGGACCTCCACTTT
NA	TRBV2	NA	TRBJ1-5	CASSERAGWSNQPQHF	TGTGCCAGCAGTGAAAGGGCAGGGTGGAGCAATCAGCCCCAGCATTTT
NA	TRBV7-2	TRBD1	TRBJ1-5	CASSLVPGGGNQPQHF	TGTGCCAGCAGCTTAGTCCCAGGGGGCGGCAATCAGCCCCAGCATTTT
NA	TRBV7-2	NA	TRBJ2-2	CASSLTGTNTGELFF	TGTGCCAGCAGCTTAACAGGAACGAACACCGGGGAGCTGTTTTTT
NA	TRBV15	TRBD1	TRBJ1-4	CATSTGQGATNEKLFF	TGTGCCACCAGCACCGGACAGGGGGCAACTAATGAAAAACTGTTTTTT
NA	TRBV18	NA	TRBJ1-4	CASSPPTGEKLFF	TGTGCCAGCTCACCACCAACGGGGGAAAAACTGTTTTTT
NA	TRBV6-5	TRBD2	TRBJ2-3	CASSSYGGGSTDTQYF	TGTGCCAGCAGTTCTTATGGGGGGGGGAGCACAGATACGCAGTATTTT
once	TRBV7-3	TRBD2	TRBJ2-1	CASSYTGGEQFF	TGTGCCAGCAGCTACACGGGGGGTGAGCAGTTCTTC
NA	TRBV5-1	NA	TRBJ2-6	CASSLAGGPGANVLTF	TGCGCCAGCAGCTTGGCCGGAGGGCCCGGGGCCAACGTCCTGACTTTC
NA	TRBV21-1	NA	TRBJ2-7	CASSKPGNFHYAYEQYF	TGTGCCAGCAGCAAACCGGGAAACTTTCATTATGCCTACGAGCAGTACTTC
NA	TRBV28	NA	TRBJ1-1	CASSLRLDTEAFF	TGTGCCAGCAGCCTCCGGTTGGACACTGAAGCTTTCTTT
NA	TRBV29-1	NA	TRBJ1-2	CSVGMSTQALYGYTF	TGCAGCGTTGGAATGTCGACACAGGCCCTCTATGGCTACACCTTC
once	TRBV4-3	NA	TRBJ1-5	CASSQFRGNQPQHF	TGCGCCAGCAGCCAGTTCCGCGGGAATCAGCCCCAGCATTTT
NA	TRBV4-1	TRBD2	TRBJ2-1	CASSQEGGRDYNEQFF	TGCGCCAGCAGCCAAGAGGGGGGGAGGGATTACAATGAGCAGTTCTTC
NA	TRBV2	NA	TRBJ1-2	CASSPRVYGYTF	TGTGCCAGCAGTCCCAGGGTCTATGGCTACACCTTC
NA	TRBV5-6	NA	TRBJ2-5	CASSLSTGGAQYF	TGTGCCAGCAGCCTCTCCACCGGAGGGGCCCAGTACTTC
NA	TRBV13	NA	TRBJ1-3	CASSLDPNSLSGNTIYF	TGTGCCAGCAGCTTAGACCCAAACAGCCTCTCTGGAAACACCATATATTTT
NA	TRBV7-2	TRBD1	TRBJ2-5	CASSSRQGQETQYF	TGTGCCAGCAGCTCCCGACAGGGCCAAGAGACCCAGTACTTC
NA	TRBV28	TRBD2	TRBJ2-3	CASSDGLAASTDTQYF	TGTGCCAGCAGTGACGGACTAGCCGCTAGCACAGATACGCAGTATTTT
few	TRBV7-9	NA	TRBJ1-1	CASRPHRPNTEAFF	TGTGCCAGCAGACCACACAGACCTAACACTGAAGCTTTCTTT
NA	TRBV4-3	TRBD1	TRBJ1-2	CASSQTGTGASGYTF	TGCGCCAGCAGCCAAACCGGGACAGGGGCTTCGGGCTACACCTTC
NA	TRBV19	NA	TRBJ1-2	CASRSQRERGLYGYTF	TGTGCCAGTAGATCTCAACGGGAGCGGGGCCTCTATGGCTACACCTTC
NA	TRBV9	NA	TRBJ1-1	CASSVGISGNTEAFF	TGTGCCAGCAGCGTAGGCATCTCCGGGAACACTGAAGCTTTCTTT
NA	TRBV7-9	TRBD1	TRBJ2-5	CASSPGQGFQETQYF	TGTGCCAGCAGCCCGGGACAGGGTTTTCAGGAGACCCAGTACTTC
few	TRBV6-1	NA	TRBJ1-2	CASSESPGTYYGYTF	TGTGCCAGCAGCGAGTCCCCGGGAACCTACTATGGCTACACCTTC
NA	TRBV7-2	TRBD2	TRBJ2-1	CASSLVNLAGEYNEQFF	TGTGCCAGCAGCTTAGTCAATCTAGCGGGGGAATACAATGAGCAGTTCTTC
NA	TRBV6-1	NA	TRBJ2-3	CASVESEGTDTQYF	TGTGCCAGCGTTGAAAGTGAGGGCACAGATACGCAGTATTTT
NA	TRBV28	TRBD1	TRBJ2-6	CASRITGGGSGANVLTF	TGTGCCAGCAGAATTACAGGGGGAGGCTCTGGGGCCAACGTCCTGACTTTC
NA	TRBV5-1	TRBD2	TRBJ2-7	CASSSPLWQKGLAGAPSEQYF	TGCGCCAGCAGCTCGCCCTTGTGGCAGAAGGGACTAGCGGGAGCCCCCTCCGAGCAGTACTTC
NA	TRBV5-1	NA	TRBJ1-1	CASSPPETVLIGAFF	TGCGCCAGCAGCCCCCCCGAAACCGTTTTAATCGGAGCTTTCTTT
NA	TRBV25-1	NA	TRBJ1-1	CASSEPWGDTEAFF	TGTGCCAGCAGTGAGCCTTGGGGGGACACTGAAGCTTTCTTT
few	TRBV25-1	NA	TRBJ2-2	CASSVDTGELFF	TGTGCCAGCAGCGTTGACACCGGGGAGCTGTTTTTT
once	TRBV4-3	TRBD1	TRBJ2-2	CASSHPDRGRSTGELFF	TGCGCCAGCAGCCACCCCGACAGGGGGCGGAGCACCGGGGAGCTGTTTTTT
NA	TRBV23-1	NA	TRBJ2-1	CASSPGLRNRGWDEQFF	TGCGCCAGCAGTCCTGGATTAAGGAACCGGGGTTGGGATGAGCAGTTCTTC
NA	TRBV7-2	NA	TRBJ2-5	CASSTDTTQYF	TGTGCCAGCAGCACAGACACTACCCAGTACTTC
NA	TRBV4-3	NA	TRBJ1-6	CASSQMSGKAPLHF	TGCGCCAGCAGCCAAATGTCAGGGAAGGCACCCCTCCACTTT
NA	TRBV4-2	TRBD2	TRBJ2-1	CASSQDGGGSYNEQFF	TGTGCCAGCAGCCAAGATGGGGGGGGCTCCTACAATGAGCAGTTCTTC
few	TRBV30	NA	TRBJ2-3	CAWTNSLDTQYF	TGTGCCTGGACCAATAGTCTTGATACGCAGTATTTT
NA	TRBV30	TRBD1	TRBJ1-1	CAWSVEGANTEAFF	TGTGCCTGGAGTGTCGAGGGGGCTAACACTGAAGCTTTCTTT
NA	TRBV30	NA	TRBJ1-5	CAWSVQGVGNQPQHF	TGTGCCTGGAGTGTACAGGGAGTAGGCAATCAGCCCCAGCATTTT
NA	TRBV30	TRBD2	TRBJ2-1	CAWSQLQRGEQFF	TGTGCCTGGAGTCAACTCCAGCGGGGGGAGCAGTTCTTC
few	TRBV7-2	TRBD2	TRBJ2-3	CASSLGGLQEDTQYF	TGTGCCAGCAGCTTAGGGGGACTACAAGAGGATACGCAGTATTTT
NA	TRBV25-1	NA	TRBJ1-2	CASSEGGTVNYGYTF	TGTGCCAGCAGTGAGGGGGGAACAGTCAACTATGGCTACACCTTC
once	TRBV10-3	TRBD1	TRBJ2-7	CAISDRPLDRGYSYEQYF	TGTGCCATCAGTGACAGGCCCCTAGACAGGGGCTACTCCTACGAGCAGTACTTC
NA	TRBV6-1	TRBD1	TRBJ1-2	CASSRQGLDYGYTF	TGTGCCAGCAGTAGACAGGGGTTGGACTATGGCTACACCTTC
few	TRBV27	NA	TRBJ1-6	CASSSDRTPFSPLHF	TGTGCCAGCAGTTCTGACAGGACACCTTTTTCACCCCTCCACTTT
few	TRBV5-1	NA	TRBJ2-1	CASSFPQSNEQFF	TGCGCCAGCAGCTTTCCGCAGTCCAATGAGCAGTTCTTC
once	TRBV7-8	NA	TRBJ1-5	CASSQGTGHNQPQHF	TGTGCCAGCAGCCAAGGCACAGGGCACAATCAGCCCCAGCATTTT
NA	TRBV11-2	NA	TRBJ1-2	CASSFTGGGNYGYTF	TGTGCCAGCAGCTTTACAGGCGGGGGTAACTATGGCTACACCTTC
NA	TRBV6-4	TRBD2	TRBJ2-1	CASSAGLAAYNEQFF	TGTGCCAGCAGTGCGGGGCTAGCGGCCTACAATGAGCAGTTCTTC